What follows are 20 T cell receptor beta chains derived from one specimen sequenced in a study of T cells after yellow fever vaccination. MiXCR, applied by TCRdb to the 5' RACE reads, yields one record per CDR3 protein. The data contain 300,000 to 400,000 distinct CDR3 sequences, around 8.1% of them seen just once; the ten biggest clones take up under 20%. The sequencing used PBMCs, collected around 45 days after the first yellow fever vaccination. The receptors here all came from a man aged 18 to 29 who received the YFV17D yellow fever vaccine.

The genes are TRBV6-1 and TRBJ2-1; 7 bases are a match to TRBD2. The CDR3 sequence is 13 residues long. J lost 10 bases, V lost 5 bases, and 8 bases had no gene match. Germline lookup yields CDR1 MNHNS and CDR2 SASEGT. For the CDR3, the DNA is TGTGCCAGCAGTAGCGGGGTCTTGCGGGAGCAGTTCTTC. Its protein product is CASSSGVLREQFF.

This clonotype was detected ten times or more. This sequence joins TRBV3-1 and TRBJ1-6, with no clear D. V shed 4 bases and J shed 7 bases, with 17 bases lying between them. The germline gives CDR1 LGHDT, CDR2 YNNKEL (reference sequence). This CDR3 region has 16 residues. The CDR3 spells CASSLRPDALNSPLHF. The CDR3, as DNA: TGTGCCAGCAGCCTCCGCCCGGACGCCCTGAATTCACCCCTCCACTTT.

This clonotype was seen repeatedly, ten times or more. J is TRBJ2-7 and V is TRBV7-9, with D unclear. This CDR3 contains 14 residues. In germline, CDR1 is SEHNR, CDR2 FQNEAQ (reference sequence). V was pared by 1 base and J by 2 bases, with 9 bases between. CDR3 sequence reads: CASSLDSWPYEQYV. As DNA, the CDR3 is TGTGCCAGCAGCTTAGATAGTTGGCCCTACGAGCAGTACGTC.

This clonotype was recorded a few times. This chain joins TRBV20-1 and TRBJ2-1; D unclear. The CDR3 sequence is 15 residues long. The germline V gene encodes CDR1 DFQATT and CDR2 SNEGSKA (reference sequence). V was shortened by 2 bases and J by 0 bases, with 11 bases between the two germline ends. For the CDR3, the DNA is TGCAGTGCTAGACGCCTAGGGATCTCCTACAATGAGCAGTTCTTC. Its protein is CSARRLGISYNEQFF.

The V and J genes are TRBV4-3 and TRBJ1-2; the D gene is possibly TRBD1 (5 bases). The V gene lost 4 bases and the J gene lost 5 bases, with 20 bases spanning the gap. The CDR3 runs to 16 residues. Germline V gene data show CDR1 as LGHNA and CDR2 as YSLEER. The DNA of the CDR3 is TGCGCCAGCAGCCTTGGTATCGGGGGGAATAGTTATGGCTACACCTTC. This encodes CASSLGIGGNSYGYTF.

This clonotype has a handful of counts. J is TRBJ1-6 and V is TRBV7-2, with 8 bases identical to TRBD1. This CDR3 has 14 amino acids. V was clipped by 2 bases and J by 8 bases; unmatched bases: 2. The germline V gene encodes CDR1 SGHTA and CDR2 FQGNSA. The CDR3, as DNA: TGTGCCAGCAGCTTACAGGGGGCGGATTCACCCCTCCACTTT. Its protein is CASSLQGADSPLHF.

This chain uses TRBV9 with TRBJ2-3; 12 nucleotides agree with TRBD2. This CDR3 has 15 residues. The trim removed 7 bases at V and 0 bases at J, leaving 3 bases unmatched. Germline CDR1 reads SGDLS; CDR2 reads YYNGEE. CDR3 residues: CASGLAGLSTDTQYF. The CDR3, as DNA: TGTGCCAGCGGACTAGCGGGGCTGAGCACAGATACGCAGTATTTT.

This clonotype appeared many times. The chain combines TRBV20-1 with TRBJ1-2, with D unclear. Trimming cost V 1 base and J 8 bases, with 23 bases left between them. Germline V lookup: CDR1 DFQATT, CDR2 SNEGSKA (reference sequence). The CDR3 is 16 amino acids. Written as DNA, the CDR3 is TGCAGTGCTAGAGCCACCCTTACGGCTTACGAACGAGGCTACACCTTC. This encodes CSARATLTAYERGYTF.

The V gene is TRBV10-3, the J gene TRBJ2-3, with 10 bases lining up with TRBD1. Germline V gene sequence: CDR1 ENHRY, CDR2 SYGVKD. The V gene end was trimmed by 0 bases and the J gene end by 4 bases; junction bases not matched to a gene: 1. This CDR3 contains 15 residues. The CDR3 nucleotides are TGTGCCATCAGTGAGTCGACAGGGGGCCCAGATACGCAGTATTTT. It is translated as CAISESTGGPDTQYF.

This clonotype has at least ten counts. The chain has TRBV7-8 and TRBJ2-2, with no clear D. This CDR3 comprises 14 residues. Germline V gives CDR1 SGHVS, CDR2 FQNEAQ. V lost 3 bases, J lost 3 bases, and 8 bases lay in between. The CDR3 DNA reads TGTGCCAGCAGCTTCTCCAGCTACACCGGGGAGCTGTTTTTT. Protein product: CASSFSSYTGELFF.

This clonotype came up a few times. The chain combines TRBV9 with TRBJ1-5, with 7 bases lining up with TRBD1. With V trimmed by 4 bases and J by 0 bases, 4 bases remained unmatched. Germline V lookup: CDR1 SGDLS, CDR2 YYNGEE. The CDR3 is made up of 15 amino acids. CDR3 coding DNA: TGTGCCAGCAGCTTCACAGGGGATAGCAATCAGCCCCAGCATTTT. Translation gives CASSFTGDSNQPQHF.

This clonotype has at least ten counts. The chain is built from TRBV29-1 and TRBJ2-1, with 7 bases that match TRBD2. The germline CDR1 and CDR2 sequences are SQVTM and ANQGSEA. This CDR3 contains 15 residues. Germline trimming cut 4 bases from V and 8 bases from J; bases unmatched to any gene: 14. CDR3 loop: CSVGIPGGPYDEQFF. CDR3 in DNA: TGCAGCGTTGGCATCCCGGGGGGACCCTATGATGAGCAGTTCTTC.

This clonotype was detected only a few times. The chain has TRBV4-1 and TRBJ2-7; the match to TRBD2 covers 11 bases. Germline V CDR1 and CDR2: MGHRA, YSYEKL. V shed 1 base and J 2 bases; nucleotides not matched to a gene: 10. This CDR3 has 18 residues. CDR3 region: CASSQVSLAGGDAYEQYF. The CDR3 nucleotides read TGCGCCAGCAGCCAAGTGTCTCTAGCGGGGGGCGATGCCTACGAGCAGTACTTC.

CDR3 sequence reads: CAPGQDNEKLFF. The CDR3 nucleotides read TGTGCTCCGGGACAGGATAATGAAAAACTGTTTTTT. J is TRBJ1-4 and V is TRBV21-1; TRBD1 reflects the table's D call only, with no check against the DNA. TRBV21-1 is deemed a pseudogene. The CDR3 extends over 12 amino acids.

This clonotype appeared many times. The chain is built from TRBV6-5 and TRBJ1-1; 8 nucleotides align to TRBD1. The CDR3 totals 12 residues. V was clipped by 2 bases and J by 8 bases; unmatched bases: 1. CDR1 MNHEY and CDR2 SVGAGI come from the germline V gene. CDR3 nucleotides: TGTGCCAGCAGTTACGGGACAGGAGAAGCTTTCTTT. This encodes CASSYGTGEAFF.

The table lists this clonotype with a few counts. This chain links TRBV2 with TRBJ2-7; D not resolved. The V end was cut by 6 bases, the J end by 0 bases, with 9 bases between. From germline, CDR1 is SNHLY and CDR2 FYNNEI. The CDR3 loop spans 13 amino acids. The CDR3 here is CASREQSSYEQYF. Here the CDR3 DNA reads TGTGCCAGCAGGGAACAGAGCTCCTACGAGCAGTACTTC.

This clonotype was seen many times. V gene TRBV15 combines with J gene TRBJ1-2; maybe TRBD1 (5 bases). Per germline, CDR1 LNHNV and CDR2 YYDKDF (reference sequence). The CDR3 totals 12 residues. V lost 3 bases and J 4 bases, leaving 6 bases between the germline ends. CDR3 protein: CATSSQGYGYTF. CDR3 nucleotides: TGTGCCACCAGCAGTCAGGGCTATGGCTACACCTTC.

This rearrangement joins TRBV20-1 to TRBJ2-1, with unresolved D. Trimming removed 1 base at V and 0 bases at J, with 10 bases between. Germline V gene lookup returns CDR1 DFQATT and CDR2 SNEGSKA (reference sequence). CDR3 length: 15 amino acids. The chain's CDR3 is CSARAWVSSYNEQFF. CDR3 DNA: TGCAGTGCTAGAGCTTGGGTAAGCTCCTACAATGAGCAGTTCTTC.

Only a few counts were recorded for this clonotype. CDR3 sequence: CAIRGSNTEAFF. In DNA, the CDR3 is TGTGCCATAAGGGGTTCCAACACTGAAGCTTTCTTT. This chain uses TRBV19 with TRBJ1-1; D may be TRBD1 (5 bases). CDR3 length: 12 amino acids. The V and J ends lost 10 bases and 2 bases respectively, with 11 bases between them. Germline loops: CDR1 LNHDA, CDR2 SQIVND (reference sequence).

In this sample, this clonotype turned up many times. J is TRBJ1-1 and V is TRBV6-1; maybe TRBD1 (5 bases). This CDR3 is 14 amino acids long. CDR1 is MNHNS, CDR2 SASEGT, per germline. V shed 8 bases and J shed 4 bases, with 17 bases lying between them. The CDR3 region is CASDLAPGGTEAFF. CDR3 DNA sequence: TGTGCCAGCGATCTAGCCCCTGGGGGCACTGAAGCTTTCTTT.